This T cell receptor beta chain is from a study of T cells in Graves' hyperthyroidism and ophthalmopathy. General observations from the study: Appearing also in blood were most of the thyroid clonotypes expanded above 0.001.

Disease lasting under 3 months, a NOSPECS grade of at least 4, and a Clinical Activity Score of at least 3 were features of the ophthalmopathy patients. Lactation, pregnancy, other autoimmune disease or uncontrolled infection led to exclusion of patients. What was amplified from RNA transcripts were TCR beta CDR3 regions. A first-round RT-PCR of the TCR CDR3 used the HTBI primer set. One entry per CDR3 protein, called by TCRdb with MiXCR from the multiplex PCR reads. The sample yields about 290,000 distinct CDR3 sequences, about 18% seen once. Of note for this clonotype: Its specificity is not known.

Source material: blood. The sequence was collected from a woman aged 60-75 years with Graves' ophthalmopathy.

For the CDR3, the DNA is TGTGCCAGTAAGACAGCCCTCGGGACCTACGAGCAGTACTTC. It translates to CASKTALGTYEQYF. The gene calls are TRBV28 and TRBJ2-7; D possibly uses TRBD1 or TRBD2 (5 bases each). V was pared by 9 bases and J by 2 bases, with 17 bases between. Germline V lookup: CDR1 MDHEN, CDR2 SYDVKM. The CDR3 is 14 residues long. The full variable domain, with the rest looked up from reference TRBV28 and TRBJ2-7, is DVKVTQSSRYLVKRTGEKVFLECVQDMDHENMFWYRQDPGLGLRLIYFSYDVKMKEKGDIPEGYSVSREKKERFSLILESASTNQTSMYLCASKTALGTYEQYFGPGTRLTVT.